One sample yielded the 8 T cell receptor beta chains listed below, sequenced in a study of cytomegalovirus exposure and HLA in healthy donors. PCR involved 60 Vbeta and 13 Jbeta primers. Produced via immunoSEQ multiplex PCR; TCRdb's table is partial and in-frame only. Here the sample spans roughly 150,000 clones, roughly 82% being singletons. The sequenced sample consisted of PBMCs. The source of these receptors is a man aged 30 to 39 in good health and CMV-seropositive.

This chain connects TRBV10-2 to TRBJ2-5, with TRBD2 matching 11 bases. The CDR3 runs to 16 residues. Germline V lookup: CDR1 WSHSY, CDR2 SAAADI. The J segment lost 2 bases and the V segment lost 4 bases, leaving 6 bases of the junction unmatched. The DNA of the CDR3 is TGCGCCAGCAGTGTAAGACTAGCGGGGCAACAAGAGACCCAGTACTTC. Protein: CASSVRLAGQQETQYF.

The rearrangement uses TRBV7-9 and TRBJ2-7, with 7 bases lining up with TRBD1. This CDR3 comprises 15 residues. CDR1 and CDR2 (germline): SEHNR, FQNEAQ (reference sequence). J lost 4 bases, V lost 1 base, and 7 bases had no gene match. CDR3 sequence: CASSLGLGTAYEQYF. The CDR3 nucleotides read TGTGCCAGCAGCTTAGGACTTGGGACAGCGTACGAGCAGTACTTC.

The table lists this clone with a count of one. The chain links TRBV28 to TRBJ1-5; 7 bases are shared with TRBD1. V lost 6 bases, J lost 3 bases, and 5 bases stayed unmatched. Germline V gives CDR1 MDHEN, CDR2 SYDVKM. CDR3 length equals 14 residues. The CDR3 sequence: CASRRTGVNQPQHF. The DNA for the CDR3 is TGTGCCAGCAGGCGTACAGGGGTCAATCAGCCCCAGCATTTT.

The V gene is TRBV9, the J gene TRBJ2-1; a possible D gene is TRBD1 (6 bases). V lost 3 bases and J 2 bases, leaving 12 bases between the germline ends. The CDR3 has 15 amino acids. Germline V gene data show CDR1 as SGDLS and CDR2 as YYNGEE. CDR3 sequence reads: CASSDYQGTYNEQFF. In DNA, the CDR3 is TGTGCCAGCAGCGACTATCAGGGGACCTACAATGAGCAGTTCTTC.

This chain joins TRBV7-2 and TRBJ1-2, with D possibly TRBD1 on 5 matching bases. The CDR3 has 13 residues. Trimming pared 5 bases from V and 7 bases from J, leaving 14 bases between. The germline V gene has CDR1 SGHTA and CDR2 FQGNSA. The CDR3 nucleotides read TGTGCCAGCAGCGACCGACAGTCCCGTGGCTACACCTTC. As protein: CASSDRQSRGYTF.

V is TRBV6-6 and J is TRBJ1-6, with D possibly matching TRBD1 (5 bases). V was pared by 6 bases and J by 7 bases, with 19 bases between. The germline gives CDR1 MNHNY, CDR2 SVGAGI (reference sequence). The CDR3 extends over 16 amino acids. CDR3 coding DNA: TGTGCCAGCAGCTTCCCTGGGGGGGTCACCAATTCACCCCTCCACTTT. This translates into CASSFPGGVTNSPLHF.

The chain recombines TRBV7-9 with TRBJ2-3; maybe TRBD1 (5 bases). The length of the CDR3 is 13 residues. Deletions cut 4 bases from V and 4 bases from J, with 9 bases between. Germline CDR1 and CDR2: SEHNR and FQNEAQ (reference sequence). The CDR3 reads CASSSKGPDTQYF. The CDR3 DNA sequence: TGTGCCAGCAGCTCGAAGGGGCCAGATACGCAGTATTTT.

The chain has TRBV18 and TRBJ2-7, with a weak D call TRBD2 (6 bases). Trimming removed 9 bases from V and 2 bases from J, with 14 bases in between. CDR1 KGHSH and CDR2 LQKENI come from the germline V gene. The CDR3 spans 13 residues. The CDR3 protein is CASSVGGPYEQYF. DNA for the CDR3: TGTGCCAGTTCCGTCGGAGGGCCCTACGAGCAGTACTTC.